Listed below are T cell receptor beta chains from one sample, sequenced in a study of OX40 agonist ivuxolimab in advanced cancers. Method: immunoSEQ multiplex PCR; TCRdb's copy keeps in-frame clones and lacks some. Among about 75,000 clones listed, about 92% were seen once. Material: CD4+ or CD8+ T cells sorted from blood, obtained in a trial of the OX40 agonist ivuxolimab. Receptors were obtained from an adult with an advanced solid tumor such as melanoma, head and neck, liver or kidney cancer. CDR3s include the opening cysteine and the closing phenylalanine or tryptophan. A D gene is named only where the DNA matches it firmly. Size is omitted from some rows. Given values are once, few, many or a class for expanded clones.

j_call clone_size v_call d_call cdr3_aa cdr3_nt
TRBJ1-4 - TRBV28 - CASSRSGATNEKLFF TGTGCCAGCAGCCGAAGTGGGGCAACTAATGAAAAACTGTTTTTT
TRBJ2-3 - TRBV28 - CASSSGTGDTDTQYF TGTGCCAGCAGTTCCGGGACTGGAGACACAGATACGCAGTATTTT
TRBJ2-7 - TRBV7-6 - CASSRTGTDAYEQYF TGTGCCAGCAGCCGCACCGGGACGGACGCCTACGAGCAGTACTTC
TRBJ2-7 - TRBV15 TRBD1 CATSRDIRQGAQGQYF TGTGCCACCAGCAGAGATATAAGACAGGGGGCACAAGGGCAGTACTTC
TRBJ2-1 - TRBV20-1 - CSVPGDNEQFF TGCAGTGTGCCGGGGGACAATGAGCAGTTCTTC
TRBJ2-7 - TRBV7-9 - CASSRTSLEQYF TGTGCCAGCAGCCGTACTAGTTTGGAGCAGTACTTC
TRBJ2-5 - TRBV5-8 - CASSSWETQYF TGTGCCAGCAGCTCTTGGGAGACCCAGTACTTC
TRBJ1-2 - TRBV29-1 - CSVAGVEGKAYGYTF TGCAGCGTTGCGGGGGTGGAGGGGAAAGCCTATGGCTACACCTTC
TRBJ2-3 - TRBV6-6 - CASSKDLTDTQYF TGTGCCAGCAGTAAGGACCTAACAGATACGCAGTATTTT
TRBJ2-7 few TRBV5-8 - CASSRLGVNEQYF TGTGCCAGCAGTCGACTCGGGGTGAACGAGCAGTACTTC
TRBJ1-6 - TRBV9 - CASSVGGSSSSPLHF TGTGCCAGCAGCGTAGGCGGGAGTAGTAGTTCACCCCTCCACTTT
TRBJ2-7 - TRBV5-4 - CASSHPWAGLYEQYF TGTGCCAGCAGCCACCCCTGGGCGGGCCTCTACGAGCAGTACTTC
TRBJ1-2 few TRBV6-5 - CASKGRSYGYTF TGTGCCAGCAAAGGTCGGAGCTATGGCTACACCTTC
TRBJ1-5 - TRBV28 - CASSLARGSNQPQHF TGTGCCAGCAGTTTAGCGAGGGGGAGCAATCAGCCCCAGCATTTT
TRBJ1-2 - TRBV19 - CASSISSGGSYGYTF TGTGCCAGTAGTATATCAAGTGGGGGGAGTTATGGCTACACCTTC
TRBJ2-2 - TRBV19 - CASSPRANTGELFF TGTGCCAGTAGCCCGCGGGCGAACACCGGGGAGCTGTTTTTT
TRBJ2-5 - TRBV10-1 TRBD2 CASSSGTSGSGGETQYF TGCGCCAGCAGTTCCGGGACTAGCGGGAGCGGGGGGGAGACCCAGTACTTC
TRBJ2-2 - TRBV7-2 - CASSLGGANTGELFF TGTGCCAGCAGCCTGGGGGGTGCGAACACCGGGGAGCTGTTTTTT
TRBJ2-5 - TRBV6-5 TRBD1 CASSGTGRETQYF TGTGCCAGCAGCGGGACAGGACGGGAGACCCAGTACTTC
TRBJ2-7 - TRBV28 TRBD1 CASSSPGQGARAYEQYF TGTGCCAGCAGTTCCCCGGGACAGGGCGCTAGAGCCTACGAGCAGTACTTC
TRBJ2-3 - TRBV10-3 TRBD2 CAISLGTSEDTQYF TGTGCCATCAGCCTCGGGACTAGCGAAGATACGCAGTATTTT
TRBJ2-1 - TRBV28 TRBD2 CASVAGVYNEQFF TGTGCCAGCGTAGCGGGAGTCTACAATGAGCAGTTCTTC
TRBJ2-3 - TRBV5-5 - CASSLASRGDTQYF TGTGCCAGCAGCTTGGCCTCCAGGGGAGATACGCAGTATTTT
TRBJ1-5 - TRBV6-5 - CASMKGLNQPQHF TGTGCCAGCATGAAGGGGCTCAATCAGCCCCAGCATTTT
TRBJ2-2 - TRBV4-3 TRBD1 CASSQIPGQGGGELFF TGCGCCAGCAGCCAAATTCCGGGACAGGGTGGCGGGGAGCTGTTTTTT
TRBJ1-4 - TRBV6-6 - CASSYSGGWNEKLFF TGTGCCAGCAGTTACTCGGGGGGGTGGAATGAAAAACTGTTTTTT
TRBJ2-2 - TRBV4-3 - CASSEGAVTGELFF TGCGCCAGCAGCGAGGGTGCCGTCACCGGGGAGCTGTTTTTT
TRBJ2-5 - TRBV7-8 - CASLERQGLETQYF TGTGCCAGCCTCGAAAGGCAGGGGCTGGAGACCCAGTACTTC
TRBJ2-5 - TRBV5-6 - CASSLIRGVQETQHF TGTGCCAGCAGCTTGATACGCGGAGTTCAAGAGACCCAGCACTTC
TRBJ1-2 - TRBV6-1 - CASKEVNYGYTF TGTGCCAGCAAAGAGGTGAACTATGGCTACACCTTC
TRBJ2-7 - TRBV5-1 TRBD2 CASSTKPGTRDTYEQYF TGCGCCAGCAGCACAAAACCCGGGACTAGGGACACCTACGAGCAGTACTTC
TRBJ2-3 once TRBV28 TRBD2 CASRRTSGGAWDTQYF TGTGCCAGCAGACGGACTAGCGGGGGGGCATGGGATACGCAGTATTTT
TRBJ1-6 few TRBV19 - CASMAAGVTSPLHF TGTGCCAGTATGGCGGCAGGGGTTACCTCACCCCTCCACTTT
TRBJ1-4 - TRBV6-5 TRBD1 CASSYSDRGFEKLFF TGTGCCAGCAGTTACTCGGACAGGGGTTTTGAAAAACTGTTTTTT
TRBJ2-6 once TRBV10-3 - CAISEIRSGPLSGANVLTF TGTGCCATCAGTGAGATAAGGAGCGGACCTCTCTCTGGGGCCAACGTCCTGACTTTC
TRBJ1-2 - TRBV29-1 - CSVLGGVNYGYTF TGCAGCGTTCTAGGGGGTGTAAACTATGGCTACACCTTC
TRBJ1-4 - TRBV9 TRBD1 CASSVAPQGGEKLFF TGTGCCAGCAGCGTAGCCCCGCAGGGGGGAGAAAAACTGTTTTTT